The T cell receptor beta chain under discussion was sequenced for a study of T cell repertoires in cytomegalovirus infection. For the study at large: It can be stated that public TCR beta signatures indicated CMV infection as well as a matching HLA type.

Using its own MiXCR run on the reads, TCRdb lists one record per CDR3 protein. The sample shows about 250,000 distinct CDR3 sequences, approximately 7% of them seen only once. This clonotype has at least ten counts. Antigen unknown. Whole-study findings and limits: The response measured ex vivo was dominated by TCR beta clonotypes (HLA-C-restricted and CMV-specific). Adding up the frequency of public TCR beta families identified people who carried CMV plus the relevant HLA.

Sequencing input: PBMCs. This sequence was found in a human donor in good health (CMV status not recorded). Some clones in this sample may be carry-over from other donors' samples.

The CDR3 DNA reads as TGTGCCAGCACCAACGGGTCCGGGGCCAACGTCCTGACTTTC. Its protein product is CASTNGSGANVLTF. The chain has TRBV7-9 and TRBJ2-6; D unresolved. CDR1 is SEHNR, CDR2 FQNEAQ, per germline (reference sequence). The length of the CDR3 is 14 residues. Between the trimmed V and J ends, which lost 7 bases and 4 bases, there was a span of 11 bases.